The present TCR beta chain was sequenced within a study of CD8+ T cells in alopecia areata. Study-level results: Patients shared TCRs less clearly than mice did, possibly for HLA-related reasons. Lesional scalp, especially alopecia totalis/universalis, showed higher clonality than normal scalp. Tofacitinib yielded significantly lower scalp clonality and fewer expanded CD8+ clones among the top 100.

Following RNA extraction, reverse transcription yielded cDNA that acted as the sequencing template. Measured with immunoSEQ multiplex PCR; TCRdb has only the in-frame clones, and not every one. The sample shows roughly 100,000 clones, roughly 45% of them seen only once. Germline trimming cut 4 bases from V and 3 bases from J; bases unmatched to any gene: 10. The CDR3 runs 16 residues. The germline CDR1 and CDR2 sequences are SGHDN and FVKESK. About this clone itself: As yet, its antigen is unknown.

As for treatment: oral pan-JAK inhibitor, 5-10 mg twice daily. Sorted populations comprised CD4+ and CD8+ T cells obtained from PBMCs. V gene TRBV14 combines with J gene TRBJ2-3; 7 bases agree with TRBD1. This TCR was recovered from a human donor with alopecia areata. The source material was CD8+ T cells sorted from blood, sampled at week 24, from a patient treated with tofacitinib. DNA for the CDR3: TGTGCCAGCAGCCCGGGACAGATTTTGAGGACAGATACGCAGTATTTT. Its protein product is CASSPGQILRTDTQYF.